This T cell receptor beta chain was identified during a study of blood T cell repertoires in COVID-19. Original data processing: Reference gene primer amplification in the assay estimated nucleated cell counts. Clones were sequenced by immunoSEQ multiplex PCR, and TCRdb holds only the in-frame ones, with some missing. The V and J calls and the clone size are those of that table, but D and trimming were determined from the DNA. The data hold 55,000 to 70,000 clones, with about 91% observed a single time. The CDR3 length is 15 residues. What was sequenced was peripheral blood. The gene calls are TRBV21-1 and TRBJ1-2. TRBV21-1 is a listed pseudogene. The sequence was obtained from a man aged 60 to 75 with acute or convalescent COVID-19. CDR3 nucleotides: TGTGCCAGCACGCCCTCAGCGATCCCTAACTATGGCTACACCTTC. Translated, it gives CASTPSAIPNYGYTF.